The clone carrying this T cell receptor beta chain came up many times. What it binds is unknown. No cell fractionation was done, so the repertoire covers all unsorted peripheral blood T cells. The data were obtained in a study of HIV-infected patients and healthy controls. Broader study findings: During therapy, HIV-associated CDR3s fell significantly in frequency, while CMV-associated CDR3s did not change significantly. Healthy controls carried many MAIT alpha-chain CDR3s, while HIV+ repertoires had few. HIV-infected patients and controls differed significantly in mean usage of eight alpha and eight beta V genes.

The germline V and J ends were trimmed by 6 bases and 5 bases, with 16 bases remaining between them. The CDR3 consists of 13 residues. From germline, CDR1 is DFQATT and CDR2 SNEGSKA (reference sequence). cDNA was made from around 0.5 ug RNA using alpha and beta constant primers. Using multiplexing indices, alpha and beta chain libraries were generated apart by chain-specific third strand synthesis. Each molecule carried a 12-nucleotide identifier made of two joined random hexamers added before amplification. TCRdb recomputed calls from the 5' RACE reads with MiXCR, one row per CDR3 protein. Here the sample spans under 20,000 distinct CDR3 sequences, about 8.3% being singletons.

The sequence came from an adult in good health. This sequence joins TRBV20-1 and TRBJ1-1, with D unclear. The specimen sequenced was blood. CDR3 coding DNA: TGCAGTGCGCTTAACCCCGAAGGGACTGAAGCTTTCTTT. It translates to CSALNPEGTEAFF.